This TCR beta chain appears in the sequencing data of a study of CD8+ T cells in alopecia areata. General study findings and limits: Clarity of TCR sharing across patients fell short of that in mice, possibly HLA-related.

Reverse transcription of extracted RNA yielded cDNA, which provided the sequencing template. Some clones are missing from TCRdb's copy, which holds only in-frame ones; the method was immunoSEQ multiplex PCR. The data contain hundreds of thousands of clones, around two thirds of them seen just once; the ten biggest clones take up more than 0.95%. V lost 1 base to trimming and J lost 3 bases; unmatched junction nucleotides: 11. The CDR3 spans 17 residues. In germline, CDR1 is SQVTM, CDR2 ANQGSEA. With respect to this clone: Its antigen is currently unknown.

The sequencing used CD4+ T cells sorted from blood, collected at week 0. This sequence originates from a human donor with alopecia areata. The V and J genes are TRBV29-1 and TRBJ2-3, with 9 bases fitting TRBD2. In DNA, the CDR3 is TGCAGCGTTGAAGGAGGGTCTAGCGGGGAAGGTACAGATACGCAGTATTTT. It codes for CSVEGGSSGEGTDTQYF.